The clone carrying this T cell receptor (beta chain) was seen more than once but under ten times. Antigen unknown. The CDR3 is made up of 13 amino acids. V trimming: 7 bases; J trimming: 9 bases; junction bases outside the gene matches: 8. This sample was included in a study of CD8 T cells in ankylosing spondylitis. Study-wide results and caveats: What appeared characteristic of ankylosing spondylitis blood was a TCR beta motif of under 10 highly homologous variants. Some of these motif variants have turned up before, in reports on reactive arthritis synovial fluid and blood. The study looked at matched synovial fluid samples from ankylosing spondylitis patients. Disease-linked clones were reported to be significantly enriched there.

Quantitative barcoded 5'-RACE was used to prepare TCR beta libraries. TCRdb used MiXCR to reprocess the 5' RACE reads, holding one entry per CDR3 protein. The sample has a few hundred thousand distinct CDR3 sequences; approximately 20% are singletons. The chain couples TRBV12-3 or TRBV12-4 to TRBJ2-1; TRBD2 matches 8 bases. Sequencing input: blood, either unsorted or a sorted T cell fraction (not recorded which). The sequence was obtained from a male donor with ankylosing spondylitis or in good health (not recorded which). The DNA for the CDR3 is TGTGCCAGCACCCAGACTAGCGTGGGTGAGCAGTTCTTC. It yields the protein CASTQTSVGEQFF.